One and the same sample provided the 30 T cell receptor beta chains below, sequenced in a study of blood T cell repertoires in COVID-19. Repertoires were generated with immunoSEQ multiplex PCR, while TCRdb's copy carries only in-frame clones and drops some. Here the sample spans 12,000 or so clones, around nine tenths being singletons. Input material: peripheral blood. These receptors came from a man between 65 and 85 years old with active COVID-19.

This clone was detected once. The rearrangement uses TRBV7-2 and TRBJ2-7, with 8 bases identical to TRBD1. V trimming: 5 bases; J trimming: 1 base; junction bases outside the gene matches: 7. The CDR3 runs 15 residues. Germline CDR1 and CDR2: SGHTA and FQGNSA. The CDR3 loop reads CASSLGQGTSYEQYF. CDR3 in DNA: TGTGCCAGCAGCCTCGGACAGGGAACTTCCTACGAGCAGTACTTC.

The rearrangement joins TRBV27 to TRBJ2-5, with D perhaps TRBD2 (6 bases). CDR1 is MNHEY, CDR2 SMNVEV, per germline (reference sequence). The V and J ends lost 0 bases and 5 bases respectively, with 10 bases between them. The CDR3 sequence is 14 residues long. The CDR3 DNA sequence: TGTGCCAGCAGTTTATCGGTCGGGGGTGAGACCCAGTACTTC. The encoded protein is CASSLSVGGETQYF.

The sample holds one count of this clone. The CDR3 protein is CASSQGLLTPYGYTF. The CDR3 nucleotides are TGCGCCAGCAGCCAAGGTCTCCTAACGCCCTATGGCTACACCTTC. This chain connects TRBV4-1 to TRBJ1-2; unclear D gene. The CDR3 covers 15 residues. Germline-derived CDR1 and CDR2 are MGHRA and YSYEKL. V lost 1 base, J lost 4 bases, and 13 bases lay in between.

The chain combines TRBV5-1 with TRBJ2-7; D perhaps matches TRBD1 (6 bases). The CDR3 loop spans 15 amino acids. From germline, CDR1 is SGHRS and CDR2 YFSETQ. V lost 4 bases and J 3 bases, leaving 17 bases between the germline ends. For the CDR3, the DNA is TGCGCCAGCAGCCCACCTAAAACAGGGAACTACGAGCAGTACTTC. Protein sequence: CASSPPKTGNYEQYF.

V usage is TRBV11-1 and J usage is TRBJ2-5, with a possible D match to TRBD2 (5 bases). Between the trimmed V and J ends, which lost 6 bases and 2 bases, there was a span of 7 bases. This CDR3 has 12 residues. Germline-derived CDR1 and CDR2 are SGHAT and FQDESV (reference sequence). The CDR3 loop is CASRRTQETQYF. CDR3 nucleotide sequence: TGTGCCAGCAGACGGACTCAAGAGACCCAGTACTTC.

The chain uses TRBV9 and TRBJ2-3; 7 bases agree with TRBD2. CDR3 length: 18 residues. After removal of 3 bases from V and 3 bases from J, the junction contained 16 bases not matched to a gene. Looked up from germline, CDR1 is SGDLS and CDR2 is YYNGEE. The CDR3 sequence is CASSEQYNRDYLTDTQYF. The CDR3 bases are TGTGCCAGCAGCGAACAATACAACCGGGACTACCTAACAGATACGCAGTATTTT.

The chain recombines TRBV5-8 with TRBJ2-7; D not resolved. CDR3 length: 15 residues. Germline loops: CDR1 SGHTS, CDR2 YDEGEE. The germline V and J ends were trimmed by 3 bases and 0 bases, with 13 bases remaining between them. CDR3 bases: TGTGCCAGCAGCTCCCGAGGTAGGAGCTCCTACGAGCAGTACTTC. This sequence encodes CASSSRGRSSYEQYF.

V is TRBV27 and J is TRBJ1-4, with 9 bases fitting TRBD1. The V gene end was trimmed by 5 bases and the J gene end by 8 bases; junction bases not matched to a gene: 9. The CDR3 spans 15 residues. From germline, CDR1 is MNHEY and CDR2 SMNVEV (reference sequence). The CDR3 loop is CASSDTQGAREKLFF. In DNA form, the CDR3 reads TGTGCCAGCAGTGACACACAGGGGGCCCGGGAAAAACTGTTTTTT.

The sample holds one count of this clone. The gene calls are TRBV10-3 and TRBJ1-4; TRBD1 is a possible D gene (6 bases). Trimming pared 11 bases from V and 8 bases from J, leaving 27 bases between. The V gene's germline CDR1 is ENHRY and CDR2 SYGVKD. The CDR3 has 16 amino acids. CDR3 sequence (DNA): TGTGCCTCCTCCAATACAGCAGGGAGTAGGGGGGAAAAACTGTTTTTT. Translating it yields CASSNTAGSRGEKLFF.

The chain has TRBV27 and TRBJ1-5; D might be TRBD1 (5 bases). Germline CDR1 MNHEY, CDR2 SMNVEV (reference sequence). CDR3 length: 18 residues. V lost 5 bases and J 6 bases, leaving 26 bases between the germline ends. The CDR3 DNA is TGTGCCAGCAGTCCCCCCGGGGGTTTTGATGAGCTTGGTCAGCCCCAGCATTTT. This sequence encodes CASSPPGGFDELGQPQHF.

The CDR3 reads CASSETGNVYEQYF. The DNA of the CDR3 is TGTGCCAGCAGTGAGACAGGGAACGTCTACGAGCAGTACTTC. The chain couples TRBV7-2 to TRBJ2-7; TRBD1 agrees at 7 bases. Trimming removed 6 bases from V and 3 bases from J; junction bases left unmatched: 8. The CDR3 has 14 amino acids. Looked up from germline, CDR1 is SGHTA and CDR2 is FQGNSA.

The chain is built from TRBV7-3 and TRBJ2-1; the D gene is possibly TRBD2 (5 bases). Germline-derived CDR1 and CDR2 are SGHTA and FQGTGA. Trimming left V 1 base short and J 2 bases short, with 12 bases between. The CDR3 sequence is 16 residues long. The CDR3 nucleotides are TGTGCCAGCAGCTTAAAACGGGGTTCGGCCTACAATGAGCAGTTCTTC. Its protein is CASSLKRGSAYNEQFF.

The rearrangement uses TRBV4-1 and TRBJ1-2; TRBD1 agrees at 12 bases. This CDR3 contains 15 residues. After removal of 2 bases from V and 7 bases from J, the junction contained 5 bases not matched to a gene. Per germline, CDR1 MGHRA and CDR2 YSYEKL. The CDR3 DNA sequence: TGCGCCAGCAGCCAACCCGGGACAGGGGGCCTTGGCTACACCTTC. It codes for CASSQPGTGGLGYTF.

V usage is TRBV11-2 and J usage is TRBJ2-7; no clear D gene. The CDR3 sequence is 11 residues long. Germline V CDR1 and CDR2: SGHAT, FQNNGV. Trimming shortened V by 5 bases and J by 3 bases, and 5 bases separated the two germline ends. CDR3 in amino acids: CASSQNYEQYF. CDR3 nucleotide sequence: TGTGCCAGCAGCCAAAACTACGAGCAGTACTTC. The variable domain in full, with the rest retrieved from reference TRBV11-2 and TRBJ2-7, is EAGVAQSPRYKIIEKRQSVAFWCNPISGHATLYWYQQILGQGPKLLIQFQNNGVVDDSQLPKDRFSAERLKGVDSTLKIQPAKLEDSAVYLCASSQNYEQYFGPGTRLTVT.

The chain combines TRBV5-1 with TRBJ2-3; no clear D gene. This CDR3 has 16 amino acids. Trimming stripped 0 bases from V and 0 bases from J, with 11 bases between. Germline CDR1 is SGHRS and CDR2 is YFSETQ. The chain's CDR3 is CASSLDGRSSTDTQYF. The CDR3 DNA reads TGCGCCAGCAGCTTGGATGGCAGATCTAGCACAGATACGCAGTATTTT.

The V gene is TRBV5-1, the J gene TRBJ1-3; 7 bases line up with TRBD1. Germline trimming cut 4 bases from V and 4 bases from J; bases unmatched to any gene: 8. The CDR3 length is 15 residues. Germline V lookup: CDR1 SGHRS, CDR2 YFSETQ. The DNA for the CDR3 is TGCGCCAGCAGCACTGCAGGGGGAAGAGGAAACACCATATATTTT. This translates into CASSTAGGRGNTIYF. The full variable domain, with the rest looked up from reference TRBV5-1 and TRBJ1-3, is KAGVTQTPRYLIKTRGQQVTLSCSPISGHRSVSWYQQTPGQGLQFLFEYFSETQRNKGNFPGRFSGRQFSNSRSEMNVSTLELGDSALYLCASSTAGGRGNTIYFGEGSWLTVV.

The gene calls are TRBV19 and TRBJ2-4; 7 bases agree with TRBD2. This CDR3 contains 18 residues. The junction had 16 bases not matched to a gene; V was cut back by 4 bases and J by 4 bases. CDR1 is LNHDA, CDR2 SQIVND, per germline (reference sequence). The CDR3 sequence is CASSRPGSLAAYKNIQYF. CDR3 sequence (DNA): TGTGCCAGTAGTAGGCCGGGTTCCCTAGCGGCATATAAAAACATTCAGTACTTC. The variable domain in full, with the rest retrieved from reference TRBV19 and TRBJ2-4, is DGGITQSPKYLFRKEGQNVTLSCEQNLNHDAMYWYRQDPGQGLRLIYYSQIVNDFQKGDIAEGYSVSREKKESFPLTVTSAQKNPTAFYLCASSRPGSLAAYKNIQYFGAGTRLSVL.

The V call is TRBV5-1, the J call TRBJ1-2; D is undetermined. The CDR3 spans 15 residues. In germline, CDR1 is SGHRS, CDR2 YFSETQ. Trimming took 2 bases from V and 0 from J, leaving 11 bases between them. CDR3 bases: TGCGCCAGCAGCTTTTTCGGAGTGCCTAACTATGGCTACACCTTC. This codes for CASSFFGVPNYGYTF.

The chain combines TRBV18 with TRBJ2-1, with D possibly being TRBD2 (6 bases). Per the germline V gene, CDR1 is KGHSH and CDR2 is LQKENI. The V and J ends lost 1 base and 6 bases respectively, with 7 bases between them. This CDR3 comprises 13 residues. CDR3 DNA sequence: TGTGCCAGCTCACCACTAGCGGCCAATGAGCAGTTCTTC. The encoded protein is CASSPLAANEQFF. Supplemented by reference TRBV18 and TRBJ2-1, the full variable domain reads NAGVMQNPRHLVRRRGQEARLRCSPMKGHSHVYWYRQLPEEGLKFMVYLQKENIIDESGMPKERFSAEFPKEGPSILRIQQVVRGDSAAYFCASSPLAANEQFFGPGTRLTVL.

The V and J genes are TRBV14 and TRBJ1-2; the match to TRBD1 covers 11 bases. V lost 1 base to trimming and J lost 4 bases; unmatched junction nucleotides: 8. The germline V gene has CDR1 SGHDN and CDR2 FVKESK. The CDR3 extends over 17 amino acids. The CDR3: CASSQAWTGGTSYGYTF. DNA of the CDR3: TGTGCCAGCAGCCAAGCATGGACAGGGGGCACCAGCTATGGCTACACCTTC.

The genes are TRBV7-9 and TRBJ1-5, with a tentative D call TRBD1 (6 bases). The CDR3 spans 15 residues. Germline V gene lookup returns CDR1 SEHNR and CDR2 FQNEAQ (reference sequence). V dropped 5 bases and J dropped 0 bases, with 11 bases sitting between them. The CDR3, as DNA: TGTGCCAGCAGCGGGTACAGGGATAGCAATCAGCCCCAGCATTTT. It is translated as CASSGYRDSNQPQHF.

V and J are TRBV19 and TRBJ1-5, with TRBD1 identical over 8 bases. The CDR3 is 15 amino acids. V shed 4 bases and J 8 bases; nucleotides not matched to a gene: 10. Germline V CDR1 and CDR2: LNHDA, SQIVND (reference sequence). The CDR3 DNA sequence: TGTGCCAGTAGTACCCAGCCAGGGGGCTCAGAGCCCCAGCATTTT. Translated, it gives CASSTQPGGSEPQHF.

This clone appeared a few times. This chain uses TRBV7-8 with TRBJ1-3; 11 bases map to TRBD1. CDR1 is SGHVS, CDR2 FQNEAQ, per germline. V shed 5 bases, J shed 0 bases, and the junction held 6 bases outside the gene matches. There are 17 residues in the CDR3. The CDR3 region is CASSLIGTGGSGNTIYF. The DNA for the CDR3 is TGTGCCAGCAGCCTGATAGGGACAGGGGGCTCTGGAAACACCATATATTTT.

This chain uses TRBV21-1 with TRBJ2-5; TRBD2 was called by the table and not checked on the DNA. TRBV21-1 is a listed pseudogene. The CDR3 runs to 16 residues. In nucleotides, the CDR3 is TGTGCCAGCACCCTGGGGACTAGCGGGAGCCGAAAGACCCAGTACTTC. Its translation: CASTLGTSGSRKTQYF.

This chain joins TRBV7-9 and TRBJ2-3; TRBD1 might be the D (6 bases). The CDR3 consists of 15 residues. Germline V gene lookup returns CDR1 SEHNR and CDR2 FQNEAQ (reference sequence). Trimming removed 1 base from V and 6 bases from J, with 14 bases in between. The CDR3 coding sequence is TGTGCCAGCAGCTTAGGAGACAGGAAAACGGATACGCAGTATTTT. Translated: CASSLGDRKTDTQYF.

This clone was observed once. The V gene is TRBV5-1, the J gene TRBJ1-1, with unresolved D. This CDR3 region has 13 residues. From germline, CDR1 is SGHRS and CDR2 YFSETQ. The V end was cut by 2 bases, the J end by 5 bases, with 10 bases between. The CDR3 sequence is CASSFGDGTEAFF. The CDR3 DNA follows: TGCGCCAGCAGCTTTGGAGACGGGACTGAAGCTTTCTTT.

The chain is built from TRBV6-5 and TRBJ1-5, with 9 bases matching TRBD1. V lost 5 bases to trimming and J lost 7 bases; unmatched junction nucleotides: 9. The CDR3 covers 15 residues. CDR1 is MNHEY, CDR2 SVGAGI, per germline. CDR3: CASSISGTGLQPQHF. For the CDR3, the DNA is TGTGCCAGCAGTATATCCGGGACAGGGTTACAGCCCCAGCATTTT.

The sample holds one count of this clone. The rearrangement joins TRBV5-4 to TRBJ2-7; D is unclear. The CDR3 covers 12 residues. Trimming cost V 3 bases and J 10 bases, with 14 bases left between them. Per the germline V gene, CDR1 is SGHNT and CDR2 is YYREEE (reference sequence). The CDR3 sequence: CASSSTWSEQYF. The CDR3 DNA reads as TGTGCCAGCAGCTCGACCTGGAGTGAACAGTACTTC.

This clone was detected once. The CDR3 sequence is CAISERGQEAFF. The CDR3 DNA follows: TGTGCCATCAGTGAGCGGGGACAAGAAGCTTTCTTT. The chain is built from TRBV10-3 and TRBJ1-1, with TRBD1 as a possible D gene (6 bases). The CDR3 is 12 residues long. CDR1 is ENHRY and CDR2 is SYGVKD in the germline V gene. The V end lost 2 bases, the J end lost 8 bases, and 9 bases lay between the germline ends.

The V and J genes are TRBV15 and TRBJ2-3; TRBD2 matches at 14 bases. Germline CDR1 LNHNV, CDR2 YYDKDF (reference sequence). The CDR3 covers 17 residues. The V and J ends lost 0 bases and 3 bases, in that order; junction bases with no gene match: 2. The CDR3 coding sequence is TGTGCCACCAGCAGAGAGACTAGCGGGAGGGGTACAGATACGCAGTATTTT. Its translation is CATSRETSGRGTDTQYF.